A selection of T cell receptor beta chains follows, all from one sample in a study of OX40 agonist ivuxolimab in advanced cancers. Libraries were prepared by immunoSEQ multiplex PCR; TCRdb keeps only in-frame clonotypes and omits some of them. The table shows thousands of clones, with under 90% occurring only once. Here the sequenced sample was CD4+ or CD8+ T cells sorted from blood, taken in a trial of the OX40 agonist ivuxolimab. These TCRs come from an adult with an advanced solid tumor such as melanoma, head and neck, liver or kidney cancer. The CDR3 runs from the conserved cysteine through the conserved F or W. The D gene is left open where the match is weak.

d_call	j_call	v_call	cdr3_nt	cdr3_aa
.	TRBJ2-2	TRBV11-2	TGTGCCAGCAGCTTAGTGTATTTCAGGGGTGGGGACACCGGGGAGCTGTTTTTT	CASSLVYFRGGDTGELFF
TRBD1	TRBJ2-1	TRBV6-5	TGTGCCAGCAGTTACTCGACAGGGGAACATGAGCAGTTCTTC	CASSYSTGEHEQFF
.	TRBJ2-7	TRBV19	TGTGCCAGTAGTATTGGCCGGTCCTACGAGCAGTACTTC	CASSIGRSYEQYF
.	TRBJ2-3	TRBV7-8	TGTGCCAGCAGCTTAGATGGCACAGATACGCAGTATTTT	CASSLDGTDTQYF
.	TRBJ2-2	TRBV27	TGTGCCAGCAGTTTAAAACAGGGTGACACCGGGGAGCTGTTTTTT	CASSLKQGDTGELFF
.	TRBJ2-1	TRBV9	TGTGCCAGCAGCCGTAGTTCAGGGGTCGGCAATGAGCAGTTCTTC	CASSRSSGVGNEQFF
.	TRBJ1-1	TRBV5-4	TGTGCCAGCGGAAACCCGGGGGAGAACACTGAAGCTTTCTTT	CASGNPGENTEAFF
TRBD2	TRBJ2-7	TRBV6-5	TGTGCCAGCAGTCTCACTAGCGGGAGGGACGAGCAGTACTTC	CASSLTSGRDEQYF
TRBD1	TRBJ2-1	TRBV10-3	TGTGCCATCCCGGGACAGGGGGCGGATGAGCAGTTCTTC	CAIPGQGADEQFF
TRBD1	TRBJ1-1	TRBV19	TGTGCCAGTAGTACCGCGACAGGGGCAAGACCCACTGAAGCTTTCTTT	CASSTATGARPTEAFF
TRBD2	TRBJ2-7	TRBV9	TGTGCCAGCAGCCATGGACTAGCGGGAGCGGACGAGCAGTACTTC	CASSHGLAGADEQYF
TRBD2	TRBJ2-7	TRBV2	TGTGCCAGCCGCCGAAAGGGCAACAGCGGGAGGGTACTTTGGACCGTCGAGCAGTACTTC	CASRRKGNSGRVLWTVEQYF